Described below is a single T cell receptor beta chain sequence and its context. Trimming cost V 5 bases and J 6 bases, with 13 bases left between them. This CDR3 comprises 13 residues. Germline CDR1 reads SNHLY; CDR2 reads FYNNEI. These data belong to a study of kidney transplant recipient with SARS-CoV-2 infection. TCRdb reprocessed the reads via MiXCR and lists one record per CDR3 protein. The sample lists about 250,000 distinct CDR3 sequences, 29% seen once, with more than 6.5% in the top ten. This clonotype was obtained from a young adult male patient who had COVID-19 and was a kidney transplant recipient. Among the T cells, some may be from the graft donor. Sequences were derived from a blood sample, sampled at baseline and between days 110 and 120 from a kidney transplant recipient. J is TRBJ1-1 and V is TRBV2, with D possibly matching TRBD1 (6 bases). This CDR3 is CASSQTGAPEAFF. CDR3 nucleotide sequence: TGTGCCAGCAGTCAGACAGGTGCGCCTGAAGCTTTCTTT.